Shown below are 4 T cell receptor beta chains from a single sample sequenced in a study of shared clonotypes between healthy human individuals. Sequenced by immunoSEQ multiplex PCR; TCRdb stores in-frame clones only, minus some. The sample lists roughly 2.2 million clones, under 95% occurring once. The sample taken for sequencing was naive CD4+ T cells from PBMCs. As for subset: CD45RA+ positively selected. Receptors were obtained from a man younger than 35 in good health. Some clones in this sample may be carry-over from other donors' samples.

Comments on this clone: Other DNA sequences within the sample encode an identical CDR3. This chain links TRBV7-9 with TRBJ2-7; D unclear. From germline, CDR1 is SEHNR and CDR2 FQNEAQ (reference sequence). The CDR3 consists of 13 residues. Trimming stripped 0 bases from V and 5 bases from J, with 8 bases between. CDR3: CASSLAGWDEQYF. Here the CDR3 DNA reads TGTGCCAGCAGCTTAGCGGGATGGGACGAGCAGTACTTC.

This clone was counted a few times. Other nucleotide sequences from this sample produce the same CDR3. J is TRBJ1-5 and V is TRBV11-2; D unresolved. Per the germline V gene, CDR1 is SGHAT and CDR2 is FQNNGV. Trimming took off 1 base at V and 1 base at J, with 2 bases between the two ends. The CDR3 covers 13 residues. The CDR3 nucleotides read TGTGCCAGCAGCTTAGGGAGCAATCAGCCCCAGCATTTT. This gives the protein CASSLGSNQPQHF. The full variable domain, rest sourced from reference TRBV11-2 and TRBJ1-5, is EAGVAQSPRYKIIEKRQSVAFWCNPISGHATLYWYQQILGQGPKLLIQFQNNGVVDDSQLPKDRFSAERLKGVDSTLKIQPAKLEDSAVYLCASSLGSNQPQHFGDGTRLSIL.

This clone was found once. V gene TRBV12-5 combines with J gene TRBJ2-2; 11 nucleotides agree with TRBD2. CDR1 is LGHNT, CDR2 FRNRAP, per germline. V lost 1 base to trimming and J lost 5 bases; unmatched junction nucleotides: 9. The CDR3 contains 18 residues. This chain's CDR3 is CASGLGVTSGSLTGELFF. The CDR3 DNA reads as TGTGCTAGTGGTTTGGGAGTCACTAGCGGGAGTTTGACCGGGGAGCTGTTTTTT.

The chain links TRBV5-1 to TRBJ2-5, with D tentatively TRBD2 (5 bases). CDR1 SGHRS and CDR2 YFSETQ come from the germline V gene. The CDR3 loop spans 14 amino acids. The V gene lost 2 bases and the J gene lost 5 bases, with 13 bases spanning the gap. This CDR3 is CASSFIGSGETQYF. CDR3 nucleotide sequence: TGCGCCAGCAGCTTTATAGGCTCGGGGGAGACCCAGTACTTC.